These 28 T cell receptor beta chains came from one sample sequenced in a study of blood T cell repertoires in COVID-19. Data came from immunoSEQ multiplex PCR; TCRdb stores just in-frame clones and leaves some out. Of roughly 170,000 clones detected, roughly 81% appear once; the ten largest clones hold roughly 7.1%. The sample comprised peripheral blood. These receptors were taken from a man aged 35 to 55 who had recovered from COVID-19.

The V gene is TRBV4-2, the J gene TRBJ2-7, with 7 bases that match TRBD2. The CDR3 totals 17 residues. From germline, CDR1 is LGHNA and CDR2 YNFKEQ. The ends lost 0 bases at V and 3 bases at J; junction bases unmatched: 11. The CDR3 reads CASSQDEVIAGSYEQYF. The CDR3 bases are TGTGCCAGCAGCCAAGATGAAGTAATAGCGGGTAGCTACGAGCAGTACTTC.

V gene TRBV4-3 combines with J gene TRBJ1-2; D is ambiguous. Trimming left V 0 bases short and J 2 bases short, with 4 bases between. The CDR3 consists of 13 residues. Looked up from germline, CDR1 is LGHNA and CDR2 is YSLEER. In nucleotides, the CDR3 is TGCGCCAGCAGCCAAGAACAGAACTATGGCTACACCTTC. It is translated as CASSQEQNYGYTF.

This chain links TRBV6-2 or TRBV6-3 with TRBJ1-5; tentative D call: TRBD1 (5 bases). The CDR3 has 15 amino acids. Looked up from germline, CDR1 is MNHEY and CDR2 is SVGEGT. Trimming took 4 bases from V and 7 from J, leaving 17 bases between them. This chain's CDR3 is CASSSSDTLTQPQHF. The CDR3 region has the DNA TGTGCCAGCAGTTCCTCGGACACGCTAACCCAGCCCCAGCATTTT.

The V call is TRBV5-8, the J call TRBJ2-5; 7 bases are a match to TRBD2. V was clipped by 4 bases and J by 2 bases; unmatched bases: 8. This CDR3 region has 15 residues. The germline gives CDR1 SGHTS, CDR2 YDEGEE. The CDR3 sequence is CASSLGTGGQETQYF. CDR3 DNA sequence: TGTGCCAGCAGCCTCGGGACGGGAGGACAAGAGACCCAGTACTTC.

This clone was seen just once. The V and J genes are TRBV6-6 and TRBJ2-7; 9 positions agree with TRBD1. V was pared by 6 bases and J by 6 bases, with 3 bases of the junction left unmatched. CDR1 MNHNY and CDR2 SVGAGI come from the germline V gene (reference sequence). The CDR3 consists of 12 residues. CDR3 loop: CASSTTGGEQYF. CDR3 sequence (DNA): TGTGCCAGCAGCACGACAGGGGGCGAGCAGTACTTC.

This chain uses TRBV28 with TRBJ2-5; 9 bases match TRBD1. CDR3 length: 14 residues. Trimming cost V 5 bases and J 0 bases; bases outside gene matches: 1. Germline values: CDR1 MDHEN, CDR2 SYDVKM. The CDR3 protein is CASSRQGDQETQYF. CDR3 nucleotides: TGTGCCAGCAGTAGACAGGGGGACCAAGAGACCCAGTACTTC.

The CDR3 here is CASSLVYDEQYF. The CDR3 region has the DNA TGTGCCAGCAGCTTAGTCTACGACGAGCAGTACTTC. The chain links TRBV11-2 to TRBJ2-7; D unresolved. CDR3 size: 12 residues. The ends were cut back, 1 base at V and 5 bases at J, with 6 bases in the middle. The germline V gene has CDR1 SGHAT and CDR2 FQNNGV.

The chain combines TRBV7-3 with TRBJ2-1; unclear D gene. The ends were cut back, 0 bases at V and 6 bases at J, with 9 bases in the middle. This CDR3 has 14 amino acids. Germline values: CDR1 SGHTA, CDR2 FQGTGA. CDR3 coding DNA: TGTGCCAGCAGCTTAACTGCTTACGGCAATGAGCAGTTCTTC. Its translation is CASSLTAYGNEQFF.

The chain employs TRBV7-9 and TRBJ1-4, with 7 positions matching TRBD1. The length of the CDR3 is 14 residues. CDR1 SEHNR and CDR2 FQNEAQ come from the germline V gene (reference sequence). The ends lost 1 base at V and 6 bases at J; junction bases unmatched: 2. The CDR3 region has the DNA TGTGCCAGCAGCTTAGGGCAGGGGGATGAAAAACTGTTTTTT. As protein: CASSLGQGDEKLFF. Full variable domain (rest looked up from reference TRBV7-9 and TRBJ1-4): DTGVSQNPRHKITKRGQNVTFRCDPISEHNRLYWYRQTLGQGPEFLTYFQNEAQLEKSRLLSDRFSAERPKGSFSTLEIQRTEQGDSAMYLCASSLGQGDEKLFFGSGTQLSVL.

The rearrangement joins TRBV7-9 to TRBJ1-2; 7 bases are a match to TRBD1. This CDR3 is built from 15 residues. CDR1 and CDR2 (germline): SEHNR, FQNEAQ (reference sequence). J gave up 7 bases and V 1 base, and 9 bases lay outside the gene matches. CDR3 loop: CASSLGDRDSGGYTF. The CDR3 region has the DNA TGTGCCAGCAGCTTAGGAGACAGGGATTCCGGTGGCTACACCTTC.

This chain links TRBV30 with TRBJ1-1; TRBD1 is a possible D gene (5 bases). Germline V gene data show CDR1 as GTSNPN and CDR2 as SVGIG (reference sequence). The CDR3 is 14 residues long. V was trimmed by 2 bases and J by 4 bases, leaving 14 bases between them. The CDR3 DNA follows: TGTGCCTGGAGTCAGGGACTCGGGGGCACTGAAGCTTTCTTT. Amino acids: CAWSQGLGGTEAFF.

The chain is built from TRBV7-8 and TRBJ1-1, with TRBD1 as a possible D gene (6 bases). V gave up 5 bases and J gave up 0 bases, with 13 bases separating them. Germline V gene sequence: CDR1 SGHVS, CDR2 FQNEAQ. CDR3 length equals 15 residues. The DNA for the CDR3 is TGTGCCAGCAGCACAGAGGACAGAATGAACACTGAAGCTTTCTTT. Its translation is CASSTEDRMNTEAFF. The variable domain in full, completed from reference TRBV7-8 and TRBJ1-1, reads GAGVSQSPRYKVAKRGQDVALRCDPISGHVSLFWYQQALGQGPEFLTYFQNEAQLDKSGLPSDRFFAERPEGSVSTLKIQRTQQEDSAVYLCASSTEDRMNTEAFFGQGTRLTVV.

The gene calls are TRBV2 and TRBJ1-5, with D unclear. The CDR3 runs to 15 residues. Germline V gene sequence: CDR1 SNHLY, CDR2 FYNNEI. Trimming cost V 4 bases and J 6 bases, with 16 bases left between them. CDR3 sequence: CASSAYRGFAQPQHF. The CDR3 DNA reads as TGTGCCAGCAGTGCTTATAGAGGGTTTGCTCAGCCCCAGCATTTT.

The chain links TRBV5-4 to TRBJ2-2, with D possibly TRBD2 on 6 matching bases. The CDR3 is 15 amino acids. The V gene's germline CDR1 is SGHNT and CDR2 YYREEE (reference sequence). V lost 3 bases and J lost 4, with 13 bases in between. Written as DNA, the CDR3 is TGTGCCAGCAGCTCCCGGGGGAGAATCACCGGGGAGCTGTTTTTT. This gives the protein CASSSRGRITGELFF.

This chain uses TRBV5-6 with TRBJ2-5, with 7 bases that match TRBD2. CDR1 is SGHDT and CDR2 is YYEEEE in the germline V gene. The V and J ends lost 1 base and 2 bases, in that order; junction bases with no gene match: 2. The CDR3 sequence is 14 residues long. The CDR3, as DNA: TGTGCCAGCAGCTTGCCGGGACTACAAGAGACCCAGTACTTC. Its protein is CASSLPGLQETQYF.

The V gene is TRBV6-2 or TRBV6-3, the J gene TRBJ2-3; the D is unclear. The CDR3 loop spans 15 amino acids. Germline V gene sequence: CDR1 MNHEY, CDR2 SVGEGT. With 1 base removed from V and 1 base from J, the gap between germline ends came to 9 bases. CDR3 sequence: CASSYFRGGTDTQYF. The CDR3 nucleotides are TGTGCCAGCAGTTACTTTCGCGGCGGCACAGATACGCAGTATTTT.

The chain recombines TRBV11-2 with TRBJ2-4; 9 nucleotides line up with TRBD1. The J segment lost 9 bases and the V segment lost 4 bases, leaving 10 bases of the junction unmatched. The CDR3 is 15 amino acids. Germline CDR1 SGHAT, CDR2 FQNNGV. The CDR3 coding sequence is TGTGCCAGCAGCTCGGGGGACAGGGCTTTGGGCATTCAGTACTTC. Protein product: CASSSGDRALGIQYF.

The V and J genes are TRBV11-3 and TRBJ1-2, with 8 bases fitting TRBD1. This CDR3 region has 12 residues. Germline trimming cut 7 bases from V and 6 bases from J; bases unmatched to any gene: 4. Germline values: CDR1 SGHNT, CDR2 YENEEA. CDR3 residues: CASTGQEDGYTF. For the CDR3, the DNA is TGTGCCAGCACGGGACAGGAGGATGGCTACACCTTC.

The chain employs TRBV19 and TRBJ2-7; tentatively, D is TRBD1 (5 bases). Deletions cut 1 base from V and 7 bases from J, with 11 bases between. There are 13 residues in the CDR3. Per the germline V gene, CDR1 is LNHDA and CDR2 is SQIVND (reference sequence). The CDR3 sequence: CASSIGHPGEQYF. The CDR3 bases are TGTGCCAGTAGTATAGGTCACCCAGGGGAGCAGTACTTC.

This chain connects TRBV11-3 to TRBJ2-7; 10 positions agree with TRBD2. Germline-derived CDR1 and CDR2 are SGHNT and YENEEA. This CDR3 has 13 residues. The V and J ends lost 4 bases and 7 bases, in that order; junction bases with no gene match: 4. The CDR3 bases are TGTGCCAGCAGCTCGAGCGGGGGGGGAGAGCAGTACTTC. It is translated as CASSSSGGGEQYF.

This clone was observed a single time. This sequence joins TRBV6-5 and TRBJ2-7, with TRBD1 matching 7 bases. V shed 6 bases and J 5 bases; nucleotides not matched to a gene: 7. The CDR3 consists of 13 residues. Germline CDR1 MNHEY, CDR2 SVGAGI. This CDR3 reads CASRSDRAHEQYF. The CDR3 coding sequence is TGTGCCAGCAGGTCCGACAGGGCCCACGAGCAGTACTTC.

This chain connects TRBV27 to TRBJ1-5; the D is unclear. V was clipped by 10 bases and J by 4 bases, with 11 bases between them. The germline gives CDR1 MNHEY, CDR2 SMNVEV (reference sequence). CDR3 size: 12 residues. CDR3 sequence reads: CATSAGNQPQHF. The CDR3 DNA sequence: TGTGCCACCTCGGCCGGGAATCAGCCCCAGCATTTT.

V is TRBV7-9 and J is TRBJ2-4; D is undetermined. Germline V CDR1 and CDR2: SEHNR, FQNEAQ (reference sequence). V lost 3 bases and J lost 0, with 6 bases in between. The CDR3 sequence is 14 residues long. CDR3: CASSLALAKNIQYF. CDR3 nucleotides: TGTGCCAGCAGCTTGGCTTTAGCCAAAAACATTCAGTACTTC.

The table lists this clone with a count of one. The rearrangement uses TRBV19 and TRBJ2-7, with a possible D match to TRBD1 (6 bases). V was pared by 5 bases and J by 3 bases, with 11 bases between. Germline CDR1 is LNHDA and CDR2 is SQIVND (reference sequence). CDR3 length: 13 amino acids. The CDR3, as DNA: TGTGCCAGTAGTCTGGGACAAATCTACGAGCAGTACTTC. Amino acid sequence: CASSLGQIYEQYF.

V and J are TRBV11-1 and TRBJ2-7, with 10 bases lining up with TRBD2. The CDR3 length is 14 residues. Germline-derived CDR1 and CDR2 are SGHAT and FQDESV (reference sequence). V lost 3 bases and J lost 5; bases outside the gene matches: 4. The CDR3 spells CASSLLAGDDEQYF. CDR3 nucleotide sequence: TGTGCCAGCAGCTTGCTAGCGGGAGACGACGAGCAGTACTTC.

The J gene is TRBJ2-7, the V gene TRBV5-4; D perhaps matches TRBD2 (5 bases). V lost 2 bases to trimming and J lost 0 bases, with 9 bases between them. Germline CDR1 and CDR2: SGHNT and YYREEE (reference sequence). The CDR3 is 14 residues long. In nucleotides, the CDR3 is TGTGCCAGCAGCTTCCGGGGAAGCTCCTACGAGCAGTACTTC. Translated, it gives CASSFRGSSYEQYF.

V gene TRBV30 combines with J gene TRBJ2-5, with 8 bases identical to TRBD2. Trimming at V came to 3 bases and at J to 5 bases, leaving 8 bases not matched to a gene. Germline V lookup: CDR1 GTSNPN, CDR2 SVGIG (reference sequence). This CDR3 comprises 14 residues. The CDR3 here is CAWSRAPGGETQYF. The DNA of the CDR3 is TGTGCCTGGAGCCGGGCCCCGGGGGGGGAGACCCAGTACTTC.

The rearrangement uses TRBV5-6 and TRBJ2-3; 8 bases map to TRBD2. There are 15 residues in the CDR3. In germline, CDR1 is SGHDT, CDR2 YYEEEE. Losses at the gene ends were 0 bases for V and 4 bases for J; bases not matched to a gene: 4. CDR3 sequence (DNA): TGTGCCAGCAGCTTGGGTCGGGGGGGCGCAGATACGCAGTATTTT. The encoded protein is CASSLGRGGADTQYF.